The 2 T cell receptor beta chains presented below share a single source sample, sequenced in a study of CD4+ T cells in melanoma. Some clones are missing from TCRdb's copy, which holds only in-frame ones; the method was immunoSEQ multiplex PCR. The sample records roughly 140,000 clones, around nine tenths being singletons. These receptors came from a human donor with melanoma.

V usage is TRBV18 and J usage is TRBJ1-1, with unresolved D. The CDR3 has 14 amino acids. The germline V and J ends were trimmed by 1 base and 0 bases, with 6 bases remaining between them. CDR1 and CDR2 from the germline V gene are KGHSH and LQKENI. The CDR3 DNA sequence: TGTGCCAGCTCACCACAGGAAGTGAACACTGAAGCTTTCTTT. Its protein is CASSPQEVNTEAFF.

This sequence joins TRBV7-9 and TRBJ1-4, with 7 bases that match TRBD1. CDR1 is SEHNR, CDR2 FQNEAQ, per germline (reference sequence). The CDR3 is 15 residues long. Trimming at V came to 5 bases and at J to 8 bases, leaving 11 bases not matched to a gene. The CDR3 spells CASSPQTGLGEKLFF. The CDR3 coding sequence is TGTGCCAGCAGCCCACAGACAGGGTTAGGCGAAAAACTGTTTTTT.